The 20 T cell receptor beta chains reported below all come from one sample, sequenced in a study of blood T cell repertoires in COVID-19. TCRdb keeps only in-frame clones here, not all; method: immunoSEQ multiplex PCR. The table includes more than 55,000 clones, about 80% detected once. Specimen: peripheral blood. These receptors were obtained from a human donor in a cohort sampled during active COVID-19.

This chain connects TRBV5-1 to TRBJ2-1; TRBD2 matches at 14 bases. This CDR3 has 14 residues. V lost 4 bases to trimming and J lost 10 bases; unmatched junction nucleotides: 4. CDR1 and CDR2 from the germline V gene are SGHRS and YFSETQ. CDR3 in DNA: TGCGCCAGCAGCGAGGGACTAGCGGGAGACGAGCAGTTCTTC. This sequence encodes CASSEGLAGDEQFF.

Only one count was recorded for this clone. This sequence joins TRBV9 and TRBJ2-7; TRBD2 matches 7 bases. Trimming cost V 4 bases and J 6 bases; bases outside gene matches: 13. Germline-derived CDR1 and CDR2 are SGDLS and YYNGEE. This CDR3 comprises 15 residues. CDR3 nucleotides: TGTGCCAGCAGCTCGGGACTACCCACCCGCCTCGAGCAGTACTTC. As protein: CASSSGLPTRLEQYF. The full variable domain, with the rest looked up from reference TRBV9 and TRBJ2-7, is DSGVTQTPKHLITATGQRVTLRCSPRSGDLSVYWYQQSLDQGLQFLIQYYNGEERAKGNILERFSAQQFPDLHSELNLSSLELGDSALYFCASSSGLPTRLEQYFGPGTRLTVT.

The CDR3 region is CASSFLGTGEDEQFF. In nucleotides, the CDR3 is TGTGCCAGCAGCTTCCTTGGGACAGGGGAGGATGAGCAGTTCTTC. The V gene is TRBV9, the J gene TRBJ2-1; TRBD1 aligns across 10 bases. The CDR3 has 15 residues. V dropped 4 bases and J dropped 8; count of bases not matched to a gene: 9. Germline V gene sequence: CDR1 SGDLS, CDR2 YYNGEE.

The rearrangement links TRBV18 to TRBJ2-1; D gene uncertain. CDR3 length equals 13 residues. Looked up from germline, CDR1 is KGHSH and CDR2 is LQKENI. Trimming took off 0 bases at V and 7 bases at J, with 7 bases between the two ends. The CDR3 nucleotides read TGTGCCAGCTCACCACCGTGGCTGAATGAGCAGTTCTTC. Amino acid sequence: CASSPPWLNEQFF. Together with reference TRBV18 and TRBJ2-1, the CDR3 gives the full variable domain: NAGVMQNPRHLVRRRGQEARLRCSPMKGHSHVYWYRQLPEEGLKFMVYLQKENIIDESGMPKERFSAEFPKEGPSILRIQQVVRGDSAAYFCASSPPWLNEQFFGPGTRLTVL.

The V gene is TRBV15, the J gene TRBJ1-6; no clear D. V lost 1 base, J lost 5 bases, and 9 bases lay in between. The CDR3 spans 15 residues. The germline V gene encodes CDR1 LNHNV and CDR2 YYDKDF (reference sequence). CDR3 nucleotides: TGTGCCACCAGCAGAGGACTGCCGAATAATTCACCCCTCCACTTT. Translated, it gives CATSRGLPNNSPLHF.

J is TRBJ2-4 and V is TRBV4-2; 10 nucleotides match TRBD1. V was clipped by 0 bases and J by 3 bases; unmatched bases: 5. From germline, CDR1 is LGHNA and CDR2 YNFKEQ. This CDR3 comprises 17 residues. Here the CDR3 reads CASSQDKGTGVKNIQYF. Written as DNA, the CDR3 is TGTGCCAGCAGCCAAGATAAGGGGACAGGGGTCAAAAACATTCAGTACTTC.

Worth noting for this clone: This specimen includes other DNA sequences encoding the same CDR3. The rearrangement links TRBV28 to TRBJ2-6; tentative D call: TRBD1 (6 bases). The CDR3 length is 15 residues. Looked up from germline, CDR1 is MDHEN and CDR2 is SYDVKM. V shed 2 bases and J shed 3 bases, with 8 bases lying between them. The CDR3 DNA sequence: TGTGCCAGCAGTTTAAGGGGGAGTGGGGCCAACGTCCTGACTTTC. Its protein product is CASSLRGSGANVLTF.

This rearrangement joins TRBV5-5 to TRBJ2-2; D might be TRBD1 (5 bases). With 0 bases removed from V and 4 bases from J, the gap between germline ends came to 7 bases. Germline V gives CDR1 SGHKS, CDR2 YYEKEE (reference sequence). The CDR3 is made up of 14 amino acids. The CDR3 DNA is TGTGCCAGCAGCTTGGACAGGTCCACCGGGGAGCTGTTTTTT. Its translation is CASSLDRSTGELFF.

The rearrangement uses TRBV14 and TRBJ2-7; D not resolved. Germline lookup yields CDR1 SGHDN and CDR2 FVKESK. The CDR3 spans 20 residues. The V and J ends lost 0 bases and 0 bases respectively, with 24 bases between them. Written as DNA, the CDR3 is TGTGCCAGCAGCCAAGAGCCCTATTCCCTCGAGGAGTATAGCTCCTACGAGCAGTACTTC. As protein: CASSQEPYSLEEYSSYEQYF.

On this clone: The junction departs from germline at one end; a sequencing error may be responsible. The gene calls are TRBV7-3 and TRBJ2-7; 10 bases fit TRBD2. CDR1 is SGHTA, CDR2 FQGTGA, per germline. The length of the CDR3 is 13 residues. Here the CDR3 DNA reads TGTGCCAGCAGCTTAACGGAGCTAGCGGGAGCTCACTTC. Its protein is CASSLTELAGAHF.

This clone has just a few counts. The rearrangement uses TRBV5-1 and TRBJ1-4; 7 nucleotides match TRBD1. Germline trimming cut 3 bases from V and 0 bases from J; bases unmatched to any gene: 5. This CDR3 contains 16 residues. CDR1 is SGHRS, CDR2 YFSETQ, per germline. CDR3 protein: CASSYTGAATNEKLFF. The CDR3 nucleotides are TGCGCCAGCAGCTACACAGGGGCCGCAACTAATGAAAAACTGTTTTTT.

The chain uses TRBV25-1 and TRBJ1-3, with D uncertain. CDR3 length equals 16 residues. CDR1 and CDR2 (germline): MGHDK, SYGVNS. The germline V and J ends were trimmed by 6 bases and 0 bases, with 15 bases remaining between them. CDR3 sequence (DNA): TGTGCCAGCAGGCCACTGTGGAGCCTCTCTGGAAACACCATATATTTT. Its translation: CASRPLWSLSGNTIYF. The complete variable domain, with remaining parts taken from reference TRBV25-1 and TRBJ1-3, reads EADIYQTPRYLVIGTGKKITLECSQTMGHDKMYWYQQDPGMELHLIHYSYGVNSTEKGDLSSESTVSRIRTEHFPLTLESARPSHTSQYLCASRPLWSLSGNTIYFGEGSWLTVV.

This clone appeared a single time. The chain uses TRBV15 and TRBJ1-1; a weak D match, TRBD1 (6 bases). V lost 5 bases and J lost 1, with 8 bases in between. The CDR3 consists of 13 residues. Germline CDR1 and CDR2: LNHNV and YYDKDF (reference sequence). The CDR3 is CATSGQTNTEAFF. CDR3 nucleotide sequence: TGTGCCACCAGCGGACAGACGAACACTGAAGCTTTCTTT.

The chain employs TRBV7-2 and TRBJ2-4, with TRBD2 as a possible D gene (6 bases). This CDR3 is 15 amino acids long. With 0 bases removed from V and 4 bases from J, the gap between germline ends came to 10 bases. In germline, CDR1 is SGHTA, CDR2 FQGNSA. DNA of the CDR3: TGTGCCAGCAGCTTAGCTGGCGGGGTAAAAAACATTCAGTACTTC. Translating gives CASSLAGGVKNIQYF.

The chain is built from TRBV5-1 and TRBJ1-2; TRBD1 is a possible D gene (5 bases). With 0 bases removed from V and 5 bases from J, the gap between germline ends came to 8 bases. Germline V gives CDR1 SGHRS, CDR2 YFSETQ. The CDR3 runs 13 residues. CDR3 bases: TGCGCCAGCAGCTTGGTAGGGGCTTATGGCTACACCTTC. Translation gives CASSLVGAYGYTF.

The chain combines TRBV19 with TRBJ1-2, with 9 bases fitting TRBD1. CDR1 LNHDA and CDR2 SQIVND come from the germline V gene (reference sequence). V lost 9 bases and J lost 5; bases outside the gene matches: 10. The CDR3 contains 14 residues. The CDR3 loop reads CASGRDRAGYGYTF. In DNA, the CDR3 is TGTGCCAGCGGCCGGGACAGGGCAGGATATGGCTACACCTTC.

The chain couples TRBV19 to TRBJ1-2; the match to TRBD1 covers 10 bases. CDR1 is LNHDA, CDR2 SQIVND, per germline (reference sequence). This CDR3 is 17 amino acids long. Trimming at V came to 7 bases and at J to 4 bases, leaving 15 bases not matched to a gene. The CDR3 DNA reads TGTGCCAGTAAACGTAAAGTCGGGACAGGGGACCCCTATGGCTACACCTTC. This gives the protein CASKRKVGTGDPYGYTF.

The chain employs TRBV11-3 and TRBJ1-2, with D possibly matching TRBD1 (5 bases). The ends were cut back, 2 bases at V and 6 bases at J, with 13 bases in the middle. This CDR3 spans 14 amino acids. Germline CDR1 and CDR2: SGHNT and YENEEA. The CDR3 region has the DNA TGTGCCAGCAGCTTATCGGGGGACCCAAATGGCTACACCTTC. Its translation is CASSLSGDPNGYTF.

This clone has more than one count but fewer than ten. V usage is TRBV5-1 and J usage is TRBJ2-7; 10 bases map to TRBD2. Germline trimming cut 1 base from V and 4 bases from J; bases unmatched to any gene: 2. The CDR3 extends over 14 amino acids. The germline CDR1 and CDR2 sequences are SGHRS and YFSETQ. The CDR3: CASSLISGGYEQYF. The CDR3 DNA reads TGCGCCAGCAGCTTGATTAGCGGGGGGTACGAGCAGTACTTC.

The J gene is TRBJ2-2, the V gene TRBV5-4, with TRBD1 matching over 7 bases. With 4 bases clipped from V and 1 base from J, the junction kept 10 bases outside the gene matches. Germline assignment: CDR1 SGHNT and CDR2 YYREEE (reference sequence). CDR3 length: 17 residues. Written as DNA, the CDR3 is TGTGCCAGCAGCCCGACCTTACGGACAGGGAACACCGGGGAGCTGTTTTTT. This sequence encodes CASSPTLRTGNTGELFF.